These 18 T cell receptor beta chains were sequenced from one sample in a study of CD8+ T cells in alopecia areata. Sequencing used cDNA as its template, made by extracting RNA and reverse transcribing it. Profiled with immunoSEQ multiplex PCR; TCRdb holds only in-frame clones, not every one. The sample carries 150,000 or so clones, about 72% recorded once. This sample comprised CD8+ T cells sorted from blood, obtained at week 0. These receptors all come from a human donor with alopecia areata.

On this clone itself: The identical CDR3 is also encoded by other nucleotide sequences in the sample. This chain connects TRBV14 to TRBJ2-7, with a possible D match to TRBD1 (5 bases). CDR1 SGHDN and CDR2 FVKESK come from the germline V gene. The CDR3 is 12 residues long. V was trimmed by 3 bases and J by 2 bases, leaving 5 bases between them. This CDR3 is CASSQGPYEQYF. CDR3 sequence (DNA): TGTGCCAGCAGCCAGGGGCCCTACGAGCAGTACTTC. The full variable domain, with the rest looked up from reference TRBV14 and TRBJ2-7, is EAGVTQFPSHSVIEKGQTVTLRCDPISGHDNLYWYRRVMGKEIKFLLHFVKESKQDESGMPNNRFLAERTGGTYSTLKVQPAELEDSGVYFCASSQGPYEQYFGPGTRLTVT.

This clone occurred a few times. J is TRBJ2-5 and V is TRBV29-1; D is undetermined. The ends were cut back, 4 bases at V and 10 bases at J, with 13 bases in the middle. The V gene's germline CDR1 is SQVTM and CDR2 ANQGSEA. The CDR3 length is 11 residues. The CDR3 nucleotides read TGCAGCGTTGTTTTGGCCAAGGGCCAGTACTTC. Residues: CSVVLAKGQYF.

The CDR3, as DNA: TGTGCCTGGAGCTCCGGGACAGGGGGCTGGTATGGCTACACCTTC. It codes for CAWSSGTGGWYGYTF. V is TRBV30 and J is TRBJ1-2; 12 bases line up with TRBD1. This CDR3 region has 15 residues. V trimming: 3 bases; J trimming: 5 bases; junction bases outside the gene matches: 7. Germline CDR1 is GTSNPN and CDR2 is SVGIG (reference sequence).

The genes are TRBV30 and TRBJ1-2, with D unresolved. Germline loops: CDR1 GTSNPN, CDR2 SVGIG (reference sequence). The CDR3 runs 12 residues. The V gene lost 3 bases and the J gene lost 7 bases, with 12 bases spanning the gap. CDR3 residues: CAWRVRPSGYTF. CDR3 bases: TGTGCCTGGAGGGTCAGACCTAGTGGCTACACCTTC. Using reference TRBV30 and TRBJ1-2 for the parts outside the CDR3, the full variable domain is SQTIHQWPATLVQPVGSPLSLECTVEGTSNPNLYWYRQAAGRGLQLLFYSVGIGQISSEVPQNLSASRPQDRQFILSSKKLLLSDSGFYLCAWRVRPSGYTFGSGTRLTVV.

This clone was seen more than once but under ten times. The chain is built from TRBV29-1 and TRBJ2-7, with D perhaps TRBD1 (6 bases). The CDR3 extends over 13 amino acids. Trimming removed 1 base from V and 0 bases from J, with 7 bases in between. Germline V gene sequence: CDR1 SQVTM, CDR2 ANQGSEA. The CDR3 spells CSVEGDTSYEQYF. The CDR3 DNA sequence: TGCAGCGTTGAAGGGGACACCTCCTACGAGCAGTACTTC.

V and J are TRBV29-1 and TRBJ2-1; TRBD2 matches at 8 bases. Germline V gene lookup returns CDR1 SQVTM and CDR2 ANQGSEA. This CDR3 is built from 14 residues. J was trimmed by 2 bases and V by 5 bases; bases with no gene match: 5. The CDR3, as DNA: TGCAGCGTTTCATCCGGGGGGGCCTACAATGAGCAGTTCTTC. This codes for CSVSSGGAYNEQFF.

This chain connects TRBV5-1 to TRBJ2-1; 11 bases fit TRBD1. This CDR3 is built from 16 residues. Germline V gene data show CDR1 as SGHRS and CDR2 as YFSETQ. Losses at the gene ends were 2 bases for V and 5 bases for J; bases not matched to a gene: 6. CDR3 residues: CASSFRTGGRDNEQFF. The CDR3 DNA follows: TGCGCCAGCAGCTTCCGGACAGGGGGCAGAGACAATGAGCAGTTCTTC.

The V gene is TRBV23-1, the J gene TRBJ1-2; D gene unclear. TRBV23-1 is filed as an ORF, its function uncertain. The CDR3 has 13 residues. V lost 6 bases and J lost 4, with 12 bases in between. The CDR3: CASSTYGLYGYTF. The DNA of the CDR3 is TGCGCCAGCAGCACTTACGGTCTCTATGGCTACACCTTC.

The chain uses TRBV5-1 and TRBJ2-2, with 9 positions matching TRBD1. The CDR3 sequence is 17 residues long. Per germline, CDR1 SGHRS and CDR2 YFSETQ. V trimming: 3 bases; J trimming: 4 bases; junction bases outside the gene matches: 10. This CDR3 reads CASSYPGTGKFTGELFF. DNA for the CDR3: TGCGCCAGCAGCTACCCCGGGACAGGGAAATTCACCGGGGAGCTGTTTTTT.

This CDR3 reads CAWSDDRESNQPQHF. The CDR3 DNA reads as TGTGCCTGGAGTGACGACAGGGAGAGCAATCAGCCCCAGCATTTT. The rearrangement uses TRBV30 and TRBJ1-5; TRBD1 matches at 7 bases. Germline CDR1 is GTSNPN and CDR2 is SVGIG (reference sequence). V gave up 1 base and J gave up 1 base; unmatched junction bases: 4. This CDR3 contains 15 residues.

The rearrangement uses TRBV9 and TRBJ1-1; 8 nucleotides align to TRBD1. V shed 0 bases, J shed 4 bases, and the junction held 20 bases outside the gene matches. This CDR3 contains 20 residues. Looked up from germline, CDR1 is SGDLS and CDR2 is YYNGEE. The CDR3 here is CASSVAPSAPSGQVGTEAFF. The CDR3 DNA reads as TGTGCCAGCAGCGTAGCTCCCTCCGCGCCTTCGGGACAGGTAGGCACTGAAGCTTTCTTT.

V and J are TRBV7-9 and TRBJ1-1; D unresolved. The V end lost 2 bases, the J end lost 2 bases, and 9 bases lay between the germline ends. The CDR3 has 14 amino acids. The germline gives CDR1 SEHNR, CDR2 FQNEAQ (reference sequence). The CDR3 sequence: CASSLSWGNTEAFF. In DNA, the CDR3 is TGTGCCAGCAGCTTAAGTTGGGGAAACACTGAAGCTTTCTTT.

This chain joins TRBV5-1 and TRBJ1-2; TRBD1 might be the D (5 bases). CDR1 is SGHRS, CDR2 YFSETQ, per germline. This CDR3 has 13 residues. Trimming removed 4 bases at V and 3 bases at J, with 10 bases between. This CDR3 reads CASSATRDYGYTF. In nucleotides, the CDR3 is TGCGCCAGCAGCGCCACCAGGGACTATGGCTACACCTTC.

This sequence joins TRBV2 and TRBJ1-2, with 8 positions matching TRBD1. The junction had 21 bases not matched to a gene; V was cut back by 6 bases and J by 3 bases. The CDR3 runs to 19 residues. Looked up from germline, CDR1 is SNHLY and CDR2 is FYNNEI. The CDR3 protein is CASSPDRGRTPLSDYGYTF. DNA of the CDR3: TGTGCCAGCAGCCCAGACAGGGGACGGACCCCCCTAAGTGACTATGGCTACACCTTC. Drawing the rest from reference TRBV2 and TRBJ1-2, the complete variable domain is EPEVTQTPSHQVTQMGQEVILRCVPISNHLYFYWYRQILGQKVEFLVSFYNNEISEKSEIFDDQFSVERPDGSNFTLKIRSTKLEDSAMYFCASSPDRGRTPLSDYGYTFGSGTRLTVV.

CDR3 sequence: CASSQQSGGVYNEQFF. The CDR3 bases are TGCGCCAGCAGCCAACAAAGCGGGGGGGTATACAATGAGCAGTTCTTC. The chain couples TRBV4-1 to TRBJ2-1; 10 bases line up with TRBD2. V lost 2 bases to trimming and J lost 4 bases; unmatched junction nucleotides: 5. Per germline, CDR1 MGHRA and CDR2 YSYEKL. The CDR3 has 16 residues.

This clone has only one observation. The chain employs TRBV2 and TRBJ1-2; the D is unclear. V was cut by 8 bases and J by 4 bases, with 14 bases left in between. There are 13 residues in the CDR3. Looked up from germline, CDR1 is SNHLY and CDR2 is FYNNEI. CDR3 DNA: TGTGCCAGCGGAGGACGGGAGATCTATGGCTACACCTTC. Translated: CASGGREIYGYTF.

This clone was found a few times. The chain employs TRBV14 and TRBJ2-7; D may correspond to TRBD1 or TRBD2 (5 bases each). V was pared by 0 bases and J by 4 bases, with 16 bases between. The CDR3 length is 16 residues. Germline lookup yields CDR1 SGHDN and CDR2 FVKESK. CDR3 region: CASSQEGQGVPYEQYF. The DNA of the CDR3 is TGTGCCAGCAGCCAAGAGGGGCAGGGAGTACCTTACGAGCAGTACTTC.

The V call is TRBV18, the J call TRBJ2-7, with D maybe TRBD1 (6 bases). Germline CDR1 and CDR2: KGHSH and LQKENI. V was shortened by 0 bases and J by 3 bases, with 15 bases between the two germline ends. The CDR3 spans 16 residues. CDR3 protein: CASSPPDRNDIYEQYF. Written as DNA, the CDR3 is TGTGCCAGCTCACCACCGGACAGAAACGATATCTACGAGCAGTACTTC.